The subject of this entry is one TCR beta chain. The antigen it binds to is not known. No base-level quality is on record; no much larger clone is a single base apart. The immunoSEQ Assay, a bias-controlled multiplex PCR, was used to amplify TCRbeta CDR3 regions from genomic DNA. Turning to the authors' computational methods: Within the assay, amplification of reference gene primers was used to estimate how many nucleated cells each sample contained. Sequence reads were collapsed and filtered to measure the absolute abundance of every unique TCRbeta CDR3 rearrangement. For each sample, productive Simpson clonality was calculated by taking the square root of Simpson's diversity index across productive rearrangements. TCRdb stores this immuneACCESS table with in-frame sequences only. Part of the clones is absent; in the studies checked, under half of the shortfall reflects unresolved V genes, and no reason is known for the rest. That table furnishes V, J and clone size, whereas the DNA furnished D and trimming. Counted in this sample were roughly 290,000 clones; around 85% of them appeared once. The ten largest clones take up roughly 0.87% of the sample.

The CDR3 covers 14 residues, taking in both the cysteine and the phenylalanine. Only the CDR3 DNA stays, 42 bases, in frame from base 1. CDR1 and CDR2, looked up from the germline V gene, are SGDLS and YYNGEE. V lost 7 bases and J lost 5 bases; the stretch between them is 19 bases long. This sample was included in a study of blood T cell repertoires in COVID-19 (dated by TCRdb to about 2020). In the study overall: Samples covering the acute and convalescent phases of COVID-19 were provided by collaborators in the United States, Italy and Spain. Subjects who had been exposed to COVID-19, were actively infected with it, or had recovered from it provided the deeply sampled blood TCRbeta repertoires that made up the dataset. A freely available public database, intended as a resource for researchers studying the immune response to SARS-CoV-2, is where the repertoires were released. Nearly every sample came with metadata listing a de-identified subject ID, COVID-19 status, age in years and sex. Samples came from the ongoing ImmuneRACE study (first 160 participants) plus 1,254 subjects from 6 global collaborators. The material from the prospective study consisted of cDNA or gDNA derived from T cells, B-cell-depleted T cells, or PBMCs. Where available, HLA class I and class II types were taken from metadata supplied by the sample provider and were not determined by assay-based typing. General findings and caveats noted by the study authors: The amount of clinical and demographic metadata varied by source and participant and was provided uncurated.

In Seattle, one collaborating source enrolled patients while the infection was active and tracked those patients longitudinally over the course of disease. The collaborating institutions used their own protocols to collect whole blood in K2EDTA tubes. For TCRbeta analysis, collaborators shipped samples in one of three forms: frozen whole blood, isolated PBMCs, or DNA extracted from either of those sample types. The chain joins TRBV9 to TRBJ2-7; perhaps TRBD1 is the D gene, with 5 bases matching. Sequenced: peripheral blood. The sequence was obtained from a human donor with COVID-19, enrolled during active disease. The donor label of this sample is uncertain. Here the CDR3 is given as CASGPGTGPHEQYF. The nucleotides read TGTGCCAGCGGCCCCGGAACAGGCCCTCACGAGCAGTACTTC.